The 28 T cell receptor beta chains given below trace back to one sample, sequenced in a study of blood T cells in healthy people across ages (dated by TCRdb to the mid-2010s). The library was built by means of 5' RACE. Sequencing used an Illumina HiSeq 2500. A second PCR of roughly 7 to 12 cycles was run with a J-beta primer mix and a sample-barcoded 5' primer. TCRdb took the public reads, trimmed them with fastp at Q25, ran MiXCR for clone calling and kept in-frame beta chains. Duplicate CDR3 protein sequences are folded into a single record with the most common DNA and genes. The sample table contains around 970,000 distinct CDR3 sequences; only one count was recorded for roughly 50% of them. The ten most abundant clones make up about 22% of the sample. Source material: blood. Source of these receptors: a woman aged 55-69 years in good health.

This chain joins TRBV14 and TRBJ2-7; 12 bases are shared with TRBD1. Germline assignment: CDR1 SGHDN and CDR2 FVKESK. The V gene end was trimmed by 1 base and the J gene end by 5 bases; junction bases not matched to a gene: 3. This CDR3 contains 15 residues. The DNA of the CDR3 is TGTGCCAGCAGCCAAGGGGGGACAGGGGGCCACGAGCAGTACTTC. Translation: CASSQGGTGGHEQYF.

As concerns this clonotype: An end of the junction differs from the germline gene, which may be a read error. The chain recombines TRBV14 with TRBJ2-1, with unresolved D. The CDR3 has 11 amino acids. The germline CDR1 and CDR2 sequences are SGHDN and FVKESK. The CDR3 loop reads CASSLNNVQFF. The CDR3 nucleotides read TGTGCCAGCAGCCTAAACAATGTGCAGTTCTTC.

The chain uses TRBV15 and TRBJ2-7, with TRBD1 matching 7 bases. Germline values: CDR1 LNHNV, CDR2 YYDKDF (reference sequence). This CDR3 has 15 residues. V was pared by 4 bases and J by 4 bases, with 10 bases of the junction left unmatched. The CDR3 protein is CATSIYRGILYEQYF. In DNA form, the CDR3 reads TGTGCCACCAGCATCTACAGGGGTATCCTTTACGAGCAGTACTTC.

V gene TRBV4-3 combines with J gene TRBJ2-3; D is unclear. CDR3 length equals 15 residues. Germline loops: CDR1 LGHNA, CDR2 YSLEER. V dropped 3 bases and J dropped 3 bases, with 13 bases sitting between them. The CDR3, as DNA: TGCGCCAGCAGCCAGAAAAGCCATGGGACAGATACGCAGTATTTT. Protein product: CASSQKSHGTDTQYF.

This clonotype was seen more than once but under ten times. This chain joins TRBV6-6 and TRBJ2-4, with a weak D call TRBD1 (5 bases). The germline V and J ends were trimmed by 0 bases and 6 bases, with 6 bases remaining between them. There are 13 residues in the CDR3. Per the germline V gene, CDR1 is MNHNY and CDR2 is SVGAGI (reference sequence). The CDR3 DNA reads as TGTGCCAGCAGTTACTCGACAGCAAACATTCAGTACTTC. Its protein is CASSYSTANIQYF.

This clonotype has only a few counts. The CDR3 nucleotides read TGTGCCAGCAGCCCTGGGGACAGTCGCTACGAGCAGTACTTC. This encodes CASSPGDSRYEQYF. The J gene is TRBJ2-7, the V gene TRBV5-5; TRBD1 matches at 7 bases. Trimming removed 4 bases from V and 3 bases from J; junction bases left unmatched: 7. The CDR3 extends over 14 amino acids. Germline assignment: CDR1 SGHKS and CDR2 YYEKEE (reference sequence).

The gene calls are TRBV7-2 and TRBJ2-3; maybe TRBD1 (6 bases). Deletions cut 5 bases from V and 2 bases from J, with 14 bases between. CDR1 and CDR2 (germline): SGHTA, FQGNSA. The CDR3 length is 15 residues. CDR3 residues: CASSVNRALTDTQYF. CDR3 DNA sequence: TGTGCCAGCAGCGTAAACAGGGCCCTCACAGATACGCAGTATTTT.

A few counts support this clonotype. This chain uses TRBV6-5 with TRBJ2-7; TRBD1 matches at 7 bases. V was clipped by 5 bases and J by 5 bases; unmatched bases: 6. This CDR3 is built from 13 residues. Germline-derived CDR1 and CDR2 are MNHEY and SVGAGI. CDR3 nucleotides: TGTGCCAGCAGTCCACAGGGGTTCAACGAGCAGTACTTC. Translated: CASSPQGFNEQYF.

CDR3 region: CSVEPGSSYEQYF. For the CDR3, the DNA is TGCAGCGTTGAGCCAGGTAGCTCCTACGAGCAGTACTTC. The V call is TRBV29-1, the J call TRBJ2-7, with D unresolved. Per germline, CDR1 SQVTM and CDR2 ANQGSEA. The V and J ends lost 3 bases and 0 bases respectively, with 9 bases between them. CDR3 length equals 13 residues.

This clonotype was detected a few times. The gene calls are TRBV6-2 or TRBV6-3 and TRBJ2-1; D is perhaps TRBD2 (6 bases). Trimming cost V 7 bases and J 2 bases, with 12 bases left between them. This CDR3 is built from 14 residues. The V gene's germline CDR1 is MNHEY and CDR2 SVGEGT. The CDR3 reads CASTRGRTYNEQFF. The CDR3 DNA sequence: TGTGCCAGCACCCGAGGGAGGACCTACAATGAGCAGTTCTTC.

The V and J genes are TRBV7-9 and TRBJ1-1, with 7 nucleotides matching TRBD1. Germline V lookup: CDR1 SEHNR, CDR2 FQNEAQ (reference sequence). The CDR3 covers 15 residues. The V segment lost 2 bases and the J segment 5 bases; nucleotides outside the gene matches: 8. CDR3 DNA: TGTGCCAGCAGCTTAACAGGGGCTCAAGGGACTGAAGCTTTCTTT. It encodes CASSLTGAQGTEAFF.

This chain connects TRBV29-1 to TRBJ2-1; D might be TRBD2 (5 bases). The assigned J gene may be wrong: the sequence end matches TRBJ2-7 better. Germline CDR1 and CDR2: SQVTM and ANQGSEA. This CDR3 spans 12 amino acids. The DNA for the CDR3 is TGCAGCGGTGGGAGTACTTACAATGAGCAGTACTTC. Translation gives CSGGSTYNEQYF.

The chain couples TRBV11-2 to TRBJ1-1, with D unresolved. The CDR3 covers 13 residues. Germline values: CDR1 SGHAT, CDR2 FQNNGV. The germline V and J ends were trimmed by 5 bases and 7 bases, with 14 bases remaining between them. CDR3 DNA: TGTGCCAGCAGCCCCGTCGTTACAGTTGAAGCTTTCTTT. As protein: CASSPVVTVEAFF. Filled out from reference TRBV11-2 and TRBJ1-1, the complete variable domain reads EAGVAQSPRYKIIEKRQSVAFWCNPISGHATLYWYQQILGQGPKLLIQFQNNGVVDDSQLPKDRFSAERLKGVDSTLKIQPAKLEDSAVYLCASSPVVTVEAFFGQGTRLTVV.

This clonotype was seen more than once but under ten times. This chain connects TRBV27 to TRBJ1-2, with 7 bases lining up with TRBD1. CDR3 length equals 16 residues. After removal of 3 bases from V and 6 bases from J, the junction contained 13 bases not matched to a gene. The germline V gene encodes CDR1 MNHEY and CDR2 SMNVEV (reference sequence). The CDR3 loop reads CASSFVSGQVGHGYTF. The CDR3 bases are TGTGCCAGCAGTTTCGTCTCTGGACAGGTTGGTCATGGCTACACCTTC.

The chain couples TRBV6-1 to TRBJ2-1; possibly TRBD2 for D (6 bases). V lost 1 base to trimming and J lost 4 bases, with 11 bases between them. Germline values: CDR1 MNHNS, CDR2 SASEGT. CDR3 length equals 15 residues. CDR3 protein: CASSEGREYYNEQFF. The CDR3 nucleotides are TGTGCCAGCAGTGAAGGGAGGGAGTATTACAATGAGCAGTTCTTC.

This clonotype turned up a few times. This chain uses TRBV4-2 with TRBJ2-5; TRBD2 agrees at 8 bases. With 3 bases clipped from V and 10 bases from J, the junction kept 1 base outside the gene matches. The germline CDR1 and CDR2 sequences are LGHNA and YNFKEQ. The CDR3 runs 11 residues. CDR3 coding DNA: TGTGCCAGCAGCCAGGCGGGAGGCCAGTACTTC. Translated: CASSQAGGQYF.

V is TRBV7-2 and J is TRBJ2-1; a possible D gene is TRBD1 (7 bases). The CDR3 is 15 residues long. Trimming removed 1 base at V and 5 bases at J, with 12 bases between. The germline gives CDR1 SGHTA, CDR2 FQGNSA. The CDR3 nucleotides are TGTGCCAGCAGCTTAGACCCAGGGGGGCACAATGAGCAGTTCTTC. This codes for CASSLDPGGHNEQFF.

The chain couples TRBV12-3 or TRBV12-4 to TRBJ1-4, with a possible D match to TRBD1 (5 bases). V was shortened by 5 bases and J by 8 bases, with 12 bases between the two germline ends. The CDR3 is 13 amino acids. Here the CDR3 reads CASSLQGREKLFF. CDR3 nucleotide sequence: TGTGCCAGCAGTCTTCAGGGTAGGGAAAAACTGTTTTTT.

This clonotype has just a few counts. The chain employs TRBV4-2 and TRBJ1-4; TRBD1 matches 8 bases. The ends lost 4 bases at V and 7 bases at J; junction bases unmatched: 14. Germline V gene data show CDR1 as LGHNA and CDR2 as YNFKEQ. The CDR3 runs to 17 residues. As DNA, the CDR3 is TGTGCCAGCAGCCTATCTACAGGGGGAGGGGAGACTGAAAAACTGTTTTTT. Translation gives CASSLSTGGGETEKLFF.

V usage is TRBV20-1 and J usage is TRBJ1-6; no clear D. The CDR3 is 16 residues long. The germline V and J ends were trimmed by 6 bases and 0 bases, with 15 bases remaining between them. Germline CDR1 is DFQATT and CDR2 is SNEGSKA (reference sequence). The CDR3 sequence is CSASAGSGSYNSPLHF. The CDR3 DNA is TGCAGTGCGTCAGCCGGGTCGGGCTCCTATAATTCACCCCTCCACTTT.

This clonotype was seen a handful of times. The rearrangement uses TRBV28 and TRBJ2-3; TRBD2 matches at 8 bases. V lost 1 base and J lost 4; bases outside the gene matches: 4. Germline-derived CDR1 and CDR2 are MDHEN and SYDVKM. The CDR3 runs to 15 residues. The CDR3 nucleotides read TGTGCCAGCAGTTTATTAGGGCGGGGGGCAGATACGCAGTATTTT. This encodes CASSLLGRGADTQYF.

The J gene is TRBJ2-3, the V gene TRBV29-1; 8 bases line up with TRBD1. The CDR3 is made up of 14 amino acids. V lost 8 bases and J lost 1; bases outside the gene matches: 8. Germline-derived CDR1 and CDR2 are SQVTM and ANQGSEA. Here the CDR3 DNA reads TGCAGCCTGAGGGCAGGGGGCGGCACAGATACGCAGTATTTT. Translation gives CSLRAGGGTDTQYF.

The chain employs TRBV6-2 or TRBV6-3 and TRBJ2-3, with 9 bases lining up with TRBD2. Trimming cost V 5 bases and J 1 base; bases outside gene matches: 7. Germline CDR1 MNHEY, CDR2 SVGEGT. The CDR3 contains 16 residues. The CDR3 region has the DNA TGTGCCAGCAGTCCGGGACTAGCACGAGGCACAGATACGCAGTATTTT. Amino acids: CASSPGLARGTDTQYF.

The chain joins TRBV30 to TRBJ1-4, with a possible D match to TRBD1 (6 bases). Germline V gene data show CDR1 as GTSNPN and CDR2 as SVGIG (reference sequence). The CDR3 loop spans 14 amino acids. V gave up 3 bases and J gave up 5 bases, with 13 bases separating them. As DNA, the CDR3 is TGTGCCTGGAGCCCCGGGACACTCAATGAAAAACTGTTTTTT. Its translation: CAWSPGTLNEKLFF.

Ten or more counts support this clonotype. V gene TRBV12-3 or TRBV12-4 combines with J gene TRBJ2-1, with TRBD1 matching 7 bases. The CDR3 consists of 17 residues. Losses at the gene ends were 2 bases for V and 6 bases for J; bases not matched to a gene: 13. The CDR3: CASSLIPTGSSGNEQFF. CDR3 coding DNA: TGTGCCAGCAGTTTAATCCCGACAGGGTCCAGTGGCAATGAGCAGTTCTTC.

The rearrangement links TRBV29-1 to TRBJ2-7, with D tentatively TRBD1 (6 bases). With 7 bases removed from V and 5 bases from J, the gap between germline ends came to 15 bases. The length of the CDR3 is 12 residues. The germline V gene has CDR1 SQVTM and CDR2 ANQGSEA. Written as DNA, the CDR3 is TGCAGCGATGGGGGCAGGGCTCACGAGCAGTACTTC. Residues: CSDGGRAHEQYF.

CDR3 nucleotides: TGTGCCAGCAGCGACGGCGGTACTACCTACAATGAGCAGTTCTTC. Protein product: CASSDGGTTYNEQFF. The J gene is TRBJ2-1, the V gene TRBV7-2; D is unclear. Trimming stripped 5 bases from V and 2 bases from J, with 13 bases between. CDR1 is SGHTA and CDR2 is FQGNSA in the germline V gene. The CDR3 extends over 15 amino acids.

The V call is TRBV29-1, the J call TRBJ2-5; 7 nucleotides align to TRBD2. With 5 bases clipped from V and 3 bases from J, the junction kept 6 bases outside the gene matches. Germline-derived CDR1 and CDR2 are SQVTM and ANQGSEA. This CDR3 has 13 residues. Written as DNA, the CDR3 is TGCAGCGTTACAACTAGCGCCGAAGAGACCCAGTACTTC. Translating gives CSVTTSAEETQYF.